This T cell receptor (beta chain) was recorded in a study of cytomegalovirus exposure and HLA in healthy donors. Both 60 Vbeta primers and 13 Jbeta primers went into the PCR. Some clones are missing from TCRdb's copy, which holds only in-frame ones; the method was immunoSEQ multiplex PCR. The repertoire holds approximately 140,000 clones, with about three quarters as singletons. The CDR3 has 15 residues. The V gene lost 0 bases and the J gene lost 0 bases, with 7 bases spanning the gap. Germline V gene lookup returns CDR1 SGHNT and CDR2 YYREEE (reference sequence). Study observations and caveats: In a later analysis, HLA-C alleles had the fewest associated TCRs, DRB1 alleles the most. The sole available immune exposure information was CMV serostatus.

Notes on this clone: The antigen remains unidentified.

Source material: PBMCs. This receptor was obtained from a woman aged 18 to 35 in good health and CMV-seronegative. The chain uses TRBV5-4 and TRBJ1-3, with D unclear. Written as DNA, the CDR3 is TGTGCCAGCAGCTTGGATCGGGGCTCTGGAAACACCATATATTTT. This sequence encodes CASSLDRGSGNTIYF.